Each of the 24 T cell receptor beta chains below was sequenced from the same sample in a study of OX40 agonist ivuxolimab in advanced cancers. The repertoire was sequenced with immunoSEQ multiplex PCR; TCRdb's copy has only in-frame clones and lacks some. The sample lists roughly 120,000 clones; less than 95% were seen once. Sequencing used CD4+ or CD8+ T cells sorted from blood, obtained in a trial of the OX40 agonist ivuxolimab. These receptors were collected from an adult with an advanced solid tumor such as melanoma, head and neck, liver or kidney cancer.

The chain uses TRBV10-1 and TRBJ2-5, with 8 bases matching TRBD2. CDR1 is WNHNN, CDR2 SYGVQD, per germline (reference sequence). Losses at the gene ends were 0 bases for V and 3 bases for J; bases not matched to a gene: 6. The CDR3 is 16 amino acids. The CDR3 DNA follows: TGCGCCAGCAGTGAGTCCGGGGGGACTAGGGAAGAGACCCAGTACTTC. This gives the protein CASSESGGTREETQYF.

The rearrangement links TRBV5-6 to TRBJ2-3, with TRBD1 matching 9 bases. CDR3 length equals 17 residues. The trim removed 1 base at V and 2 bases at J, leaving 8 bases unmatched. Germline V CDR1 and CDR2: SGHDT, YYEEEE. The CDR3 DNA is TGTGCCAGCAGCTTGTGGGACAGGGCTATTTTCACAGATACGCAGTATTTT. Protein sequence: CASSLWDRAIFTDTQYF.

V gene TRBV18 combines with J gene TRBJ2-5, with a weak D call TRBD2 (6 bases). V lost 3 bases to trimming and J lost 4 bases, with 15 bases between them. This CDR3 contains 15 residues. CDR1 is KGHSH and CDR2 is LQKENI in the germline V gene. Here the CDR3 reads CASSPGSSQSETQYF. The CDR3, as DNA: TGTGCCAGCTCACCCGGGAGCAGCCAATCAGAGACCCAGTACTTC.

The V call is TRBV4-3, the J call TRBJ2-5; D remains unclear. CDR1 and CDR2 from the germline V gene are LGHNA and YSLEER. The CDR3 is 14 amino acids. V was trimmed by 1 base and J by 5 bases, leaving 11 bases between them. The CDR3 loop is CASSQAVGSETQYF. Here the CDR3 DNA reads TGCGCCAGCAGCCAAGCGGTAGGCTCCGAGACCCAGTACTTC.

J is TRBJ2-7 and V is TRBV30, with D possibly matching TRBD1 (6 bases). The germline V and J ends were trimmed by 6 bases and 4 bases, with 10 bases remaining between them. Germline V gene data show CDR1 as GTSNPN and CDR2 as SVGIG (reference sequence). This CDR3 region has 11 residues. CDR3 region: CACRTVYEQYF. The CDR3, as DNA: TGTGCCTGCCGGACAGTTTACGAGCAGTACTTC.

V is TRBV5-1 and J is TRBJ2-1, with D perhaps matching TRBD1 (6 bases). The CDR3 covers 15 residues. V gave up 3 bases and J gave up 2 bases, with 12 bases separating them. Germline lookup yields CDR1 SGHRS and CDR2 YFSETQ. This CDR3 reads CASSYLGQTYNEQFF. The CDR3 DNA is TGCGCCAGCAGCTACTTAGGACAGACCTACAATGAGCAGTTCTTC. The full variable domain, completed using reference TRBV5-1 and TRBJ2-1, is KAGVTQTPRYLIKTRGQQVTLSCSPISGHRSVSWYQQTPGQGLQFLFEYFSETQRNKGNFPGRFSGRQFSNSRSEMNVSTLELGDSALYLCASSYLGQTYNEQFFGPGTRLTVL.

The V gene is TRBV28, the J gene TRBJ1-2; D is undetermined. Looked up from germline, CDR1 is MDHEN and CDR2 is SYDVKM. Trimming shortened V by 5 bases and J by 2 bases, and 15 bases separated the two germline ends. The CDR3 spans 15 residues. The CDR3 is CASSTPIGRNYGYTF. CDR3 coding DNA: TGTGCCAGCAGTACACCGATAGGCAGGAACTATGGCTACACCTTC.

This clone showed up just once. The chain couples TRBV5-1 to TRBJ1-1, with D possibly matching TRBD1 (6 bases). Germline CDR1 SGHRS, CDR2 YFSETQ. V shed 0 bases and J shed 0 bases, with 9 bases lying between them. The CDR3 totals 15 residues. CDR3 nucleotide sequence: TGCGCCAGCAGCTTGGAACAGGGAATGAACACTGAAGCTTTCTTT. Translating gives CASSLEQGMNTEAFF.

V usage is TRBV5-4 and J usage is TRBJ2-3; 7 nucleotides agree with TRBD1. CDR1 is SGHNT and CDR2 is YYREEE in the germline V gene (reference sequence). Germline trimming cut 5 bases from V and 1 base from J; bases unmatched to any gene: 7. This CDR3 is built from 15 residues. DNA for the CDR3: TGTGCCAGCAGTTATGGACAGGTACGCACAGATACGCAGTATTTT. Translated: CASSYGQVRTDTQYF.

J is TRBJ1-1 and V is TRBV15; TRBD1 is a possible D gene (5 bases). Trimming took off 6 bases at V and 4 bases at J, with 21 bases between the two ends. The CDR3 is 16 residues long. Per germline, CDR1 LNHNV and CDR2 YYDKDF (reference sequence). DNA of the CDR3: TGTGCCACCAGGCTAATCTCCGGGACTGAGCGCACTGAAGCTTTCTTT. Its translation is CATRLISGTERTEAFF.

V is TRBV5-4 and J is TRBJ1-1, with TRBD1 matching over 9 bases. The J segment lost 4 bases and the V segment lost 4 bases, leaving 2 bases of the junction unmatched. Germline V gives CDR1 SGHNT, CDR2 YYREEE (reference sequence). The CDR3 spans 13 residues. The CDR3 DNA sequence: TGTGCCAGCAGCCGACAGGGGGGCACTGAAGCTTTCTTT. Translated: CASSRQGGTEAFF.

This clone was found once. The chain's CDR3 is CASGGTDGYTF. In DNA form, the CDR3 reads TGTGCTAGTGGTGGGACGGATGGCTACACCTTC. The chain employs TRBV12-5 and TRBJ1-2; possibly TRBD1 for D (5 bases). V shed 5 bases and J shed 6 bases, with 7 bases lying between them. This CDR3 contains 11 residues. Per the germline V gene, CDR1 is LGHNT and CDR2 is FRNRAP.

The chain recombines TRBV7-8 with TRBJ1-2, with 8 bases that match TRBD1. V trimming: 4 bases; J trimming: 8 bases; junction bases outside the gene matches: 15. This CDR3 is built from 16 residues. CDR1 and CDR2 from the germline V gene are SGHVS and FQNEAQ. CDR3 in DNA: TGTGCCAGCAGCTCCAACAACTTGGACAGGGTGGAAGGCTACACCTTC. It yields the protein CASSSNNLDRVEGYTF.

V and J are TRBV30 and TRBJ2-3; 9 bases are shared with TRBD2. The CDR3 has 16 amino acids. CDR1 is GTSNPN and CDR2 is SVGIG in the germline V gene (reference sequence). The V and J ends lost 5 bases and 3 bases, in that order; junction bases with no gene match: 12. In DNA form, the CDR3 reads TGTGCCTGGGGACCACTAGCGGGCCTCCGAACAGATACGCAGTATTTT. Its translation is CAWGPLAGLRTDTQYF.

CDR3 DNA sequence: TGTGCCAGCAGCTTGGCAGGGGGTGGCAATCAGCCCCAGCATTTT. This encodes CASSLAGGGNQPQHF. The chain is built from TRBV5-6 and TRBJ1-5; 7 nucleotides match TRBD1. This CDR3 contains 15 residues. CDR1 is SGHDT and CDR2 is YYEEEE in the germline V gene. With 0 bases clipped from V and 2 bases from J, the junction kept 2 bases outside the gene matches.

The genes are TRBV28 and TRBJ2-1; perhaps D is TRBD1 or TRBD2 (5 bases each). The CDR3 has 15 amino acids. V dropped 7 bases and J dropped 0 bases, with 13 bases sitting between them. Germline V gene sequence: CDR1 MDHEN, CDR2 SYDVKM. This CDR3 reads CASTSGAYSYNEQFF. The CDR3 nucleotides are TGTGCCAGCACCTCCGGGGCGTACTCCTACAATGAGCAGTTCTTC.

The V and J genes are TRBV5-5 and TRBJ2-4; no clear D. Germline V CDR1 and CDR2: SGHKS, YYEKEE (reference sequence). The CDR3 is 14 residues long. The germline V and J ends were trimmed by 0 bases and 8 bases, with 12 bases remaining between them. The CDR3 is CASSLGDGRDIQYF. The CDR3 DNA sequence: TGTGCCAGCAGCTTGGGTGACGGGCGAGACATTCAGTACTTC.

The J gene is TRBJ2-7, the V gene TRBV21-1; the table's TRBD1 call for D was not verified on the DNA. TRBV21-1 is described as a pseudogene. The CDR3 totals 20 residues. This chain's CDR3 is CASSPNILRDTYRGAYEQYF. The CDR3 DNA reads TGTGCCAGCAGCCCTAATATTCTCCGGGACACGTACCGAGGGGCCTACGAGCAGTACTTC.

This clone was recorded once. J is TRBJ1-4 and V is TRBV2, with D hard to call. CDR1 and CDR2 (germline): SNHLY, FYNNEI. CDR3 size: 13 residues. The V and J ends lost 5 bases and 5 bases respectively, with 9 bases between them. CDR3 in DNA: TGTGCCAGCAGTCGGCGGCCAAATGAAAAACTGTTTTTT. It is translated as CASSRRPNEKLFF.

This clone turned up a few times. Here the CDR3 reads CAIRQSDYTEAFF. The DNA of the CDR3 is TGTGCCATCAGACAGAGCGACTACACTGAAGCTTTCTTT. V gene TRBV19 combines with J gene TRBJ1-1; the D gene is possibly TRBD1 (5 bases). Looked up from germline, CDR1 is LNHDA and CDR2 is SQIVND (reference sequence). The CDR3 has 13 residues. Trimming took 10 bases from V and 3 from J, leaving 15 bases between them.

This chain connects TRBV6-5 to TRBJ2-2, with TRBD2 matching over 9 bases. The germline gives CDR1 MNHEY, CDR2 SVGAGI. Trimming removed 6 bases from V and 8 bases from J; junction bases left unmatched: 13. The CDR3 extends over 16 amino acids. In DNA, the CDR3 is TGTGCCAGCAGCTACGCGCTAGCGGGACTAACGGGGGAGCTGTTTTTT. Encoded protein: CASSYALAGLTGELFF.

CDR3: CASSDMTVNEKLFF. The CDR3 DNA is TGTGCCAGCAGTGACATGACAGTTAATGAAAAACTGTTTTTT. This chain joins TRBV25-1 and TRBJ1-4, with TRBD1 as a possible D gene (5 bases). The germline gives CDR1 MGHDK, CDR2 SYGVNS. This CDR3 has 14 amino acids. V dropped 3 bases and J dropped 4 bases, with 9 bases sitting between them.

The chain combines TRBV19 with TRBJ2-3, with TRBD2 identical over 11 bases. Germline V gene data show CDR1 as LNHDA and CDR2 as SQIVND (reference sequence). The CDR3 length is 16 residues. The V gene end was trimmed by 4 bases and the J gene end by 11 bases; junction bases not matched to a gene: 14. CDR3 loop: CASSTAHEGLAGGQYF. CDR3 DNA: TGTGCCAGTAGTACCGCCCATGAAGGCCTAGCGGGAGGGCAGTATTTT.

The chain recombines TRBV28 with TRBJ2-7; 10 bases align to TRBD2. J gave up 5 bases and V 7 bases, and 5 bases lay outside the gene matches. Germline V gives CDR1 MDHEN, CDR2 SYDVKM. This CDR3 has 13 residues. CDR3 sequence (DNA): TGTGCCAGCATATCACTAGCGGGACACGAGCAGTACTTC. Translating gives CASISLAGHEQYF. The full variable domain, completed using reference TRBV28 and TRBJ2-7, is DVKVTQSSRYLVKRTGEKVFLECVQDMDHENMFWYRQDPGLGLRLIYFSYDVKMKEKGDIPEGYSVSREKKERFSLILESASTNQTSMYLCASISLAGHEQYFGPGTRLTVT.